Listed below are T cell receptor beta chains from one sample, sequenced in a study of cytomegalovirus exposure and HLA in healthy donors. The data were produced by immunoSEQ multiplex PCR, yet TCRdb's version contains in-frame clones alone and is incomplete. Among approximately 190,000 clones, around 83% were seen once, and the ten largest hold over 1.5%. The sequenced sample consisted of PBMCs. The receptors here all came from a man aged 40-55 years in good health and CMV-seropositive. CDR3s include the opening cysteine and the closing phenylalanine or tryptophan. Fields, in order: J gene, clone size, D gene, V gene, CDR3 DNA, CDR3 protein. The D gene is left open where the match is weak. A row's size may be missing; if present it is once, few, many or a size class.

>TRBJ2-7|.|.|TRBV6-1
TGTGCCAGCAGTGAAGGTCCAGGGGCCTCCTACGAGCAGTACTTC
CASSEGPGASYEQYF
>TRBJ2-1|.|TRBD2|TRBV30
TGTGCCTGGAGGGGGGGTCTAGCGGTACACAATGAGCAGTTCTTC
CAWRGGLAVHNEQFF
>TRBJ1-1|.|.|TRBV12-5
TGTGCTAGTGGTTTGGCCACAGGGCCGGCGACTGAAGCTTTCTTT
CASGLATGPATEAFF
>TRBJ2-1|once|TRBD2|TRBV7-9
TGTGCCAGCAGCCGACTAGCGGGAGGCAATGAGCAGTTCTTC
CASSRLAGGNEQFF
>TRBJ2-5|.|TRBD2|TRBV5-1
TGCGCCAGCATACCTACCTTGTCTAGCGGTGAAGAGACCCAGTACTTC
CASIPTLSSGEETQYF
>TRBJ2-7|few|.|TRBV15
TGTGCCACCAGCAGAGGCCCAGGAACCTACGAGCAGTACTTC
CATSRGPGTYEQYF
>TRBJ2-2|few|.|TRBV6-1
TGTGCCAGCAGTGAGCGGAGGGGGGGAGGGGAGCTGTTTTTT
CASSERRGGGELFF
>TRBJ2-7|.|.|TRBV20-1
TGCAGTGCTAGTATTGGGGGCAAAGGGGACTTC
CSASIGGKGDF
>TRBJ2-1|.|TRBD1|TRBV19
TGTGCCAGTATCCCTAGGACAGGGGGCGCTGAGCAGTTCTTC
CASIPRTGGAEQFF
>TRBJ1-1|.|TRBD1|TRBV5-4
TGTGCCAGCAGCTGGGACAGGGGCACTGAAGCTTTCTTT
CASSWDRGTEAFF
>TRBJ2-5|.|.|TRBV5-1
TGCGCCAGCAGGTGGGGCGGAGCAGAAGAGACCCAGTACTTC
CASRWGGAEETQYF
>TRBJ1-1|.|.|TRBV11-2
TGTGCCAGCAGCCCAGGGGTGCGAGGTGAAGCTTTCTTT
CASSPGVRGEAFF
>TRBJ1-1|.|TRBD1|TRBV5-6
TGTGCCAGCAGCTTGGTTCCCGGACAGGGGGCAGCTTTCTTT
CASSLVPGQGAAFF
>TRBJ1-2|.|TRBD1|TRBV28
TGTGCCAGCAGTTATGCAGGGGGCGGTGACTATGGCTACACCTTC
CASSYAGGGDYGYTF
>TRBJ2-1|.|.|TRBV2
TGTGCCAGCAGTGAATCCGGGACGTTTGGGGGGAATGAGCAGTTCTTC
CASSESGTFGGNEQFF
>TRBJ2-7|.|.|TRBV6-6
TGTGCCAGCAGTTACGGCGGGACCTACGAGCAGTACTTC
CASSYGGTYEQYF
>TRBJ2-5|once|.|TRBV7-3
TGTGCCAGCAGCTCTATTGGGGGCGGAGAGACCCAGTACTTC
CASSSIGGGETQYF
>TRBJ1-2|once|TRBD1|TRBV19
TGTGCCAGTAGTTTGTTGTGGGACAGGAAAGGCTACACCTTC
CASSLLWDRKGYTF
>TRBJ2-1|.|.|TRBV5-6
TGTGCCAGCAGGGAGAGGGGCGGGGCGGGTGACAATGAGCAGTTCTTC
CASRERGGAGDNEQFF
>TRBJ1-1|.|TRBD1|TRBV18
TGTGCCAGCTCACCCGCAGGGGGCCTCATGAACACTGAAGCTTTCTTT
CASSPAGGLMNTEAFF
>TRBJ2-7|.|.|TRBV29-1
TGCAGCGTTGGGGGGAGGGGGGCCTCCGGCTACGAGCAGTACTTC
CSVGGRGASGYEQYF
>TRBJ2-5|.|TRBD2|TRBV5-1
TGCGCCAGCAGCCTAGCGGGAAATTCACAAGAGACCCAGTACTTC
CASSLAGNSQETQYF
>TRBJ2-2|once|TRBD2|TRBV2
TGTGCCAGCCGCGGACTAGCGGGAGGGCCGTCCGGGGAGCTGTTTTTT
CASRGLAGGPSGELFF
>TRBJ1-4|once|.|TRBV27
TGTGCCAGCAGTTTCCGCGGGACGCATTATGAAAAACTGTTTTTT
CASSFRGTHYEKLFF
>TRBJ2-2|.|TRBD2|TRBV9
TGTGCCAGCAGCCCCCACCTTAGGGTCAGTAGCGGGAGGGGCACCGGGGAGCTGTTTTTT
CASSPHLRVSSGRGTGELFF
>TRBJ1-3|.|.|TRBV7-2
TGTGCCAGCAGCCCGGGGACAAACTCTGGAAACACCATATATTTT
CASSPGTNSGNTIYF
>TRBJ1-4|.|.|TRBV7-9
TGTGCCGGCAGCTTAGGTTCCGGGAATGAAAAACTGTTTTTT
CAGSLGSGNEKLFF
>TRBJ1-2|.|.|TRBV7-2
TGTGCCAGCAGCTTAGCGGGGACGGGGGGCTACGGCTACACCTTC
CASSLAGTGGYGYTF
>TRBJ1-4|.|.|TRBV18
TGTGCCAGCTCACCCGTGTACAGCCGATCGAATGAAAAACTGTTTTTT
CASSPVYSRSNEKLFF
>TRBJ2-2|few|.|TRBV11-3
TGTGCCAGCAGCTTGGGGCAGAACCAGAACACCGGGGAGCTGTTTTTT
CASSLGQNQNTGELFF
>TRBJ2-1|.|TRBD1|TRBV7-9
TGTGCCAGCAGCTTTGCAGGGGGTGGGTCCTACAATGAGCAGTTCTTC
CASSFAGGGSYNEQFF
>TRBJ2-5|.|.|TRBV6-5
TGTGCCAGCAGTTACTCGACCACAGGGGAGACCCAGTACTTC
CASSYSTTGETQYF
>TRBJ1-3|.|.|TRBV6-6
TGTGCCAGCAGTTACTCGCCAGTCTCTGGAAACACCATATATTTT
CASSYSPVSGNTIYF
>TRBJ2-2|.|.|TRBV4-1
TGCGCCAGCAGCCAACAGGGGACCGGGGAGCTGTTTTTT
CASSQQGTGELFF
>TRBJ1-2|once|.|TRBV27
TGTGCCAGCAGTGGGGGGGCCTCGTATTTGATTGACTACACCTTC
CASSGGASYLIDYTF
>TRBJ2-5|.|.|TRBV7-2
TGTGCCAGCAGCTTAGCCGGAGGGCAAGAGACCCAGTACTTC
CASSLAGGQETQYF
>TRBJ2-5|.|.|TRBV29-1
TGCAGCGTAGTTGACTCTTCCCAAGAGACCCAGTACTTC
CSVVDSSQETQYF
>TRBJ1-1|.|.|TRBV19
TGTGCCTCCAGGGTAGTGGGAAACACTGAAGCTTTCTTT
CASRVVGNTEAFF
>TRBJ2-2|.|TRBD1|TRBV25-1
TGTGCCAGTCAGGACAGGGGGTCGGCCGGGGAGCTGTTTTTT
CASQDRGSAGELFF
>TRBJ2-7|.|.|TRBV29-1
TGCAGCGTTGGAGGGTCGGAGCAGTACTTC
CSVGGSEQYF
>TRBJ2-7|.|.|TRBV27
TGTGCCAGCAGTTTTTTTCCCGGGAGTCACGAGCAGTACTTC
CASSFFPGSHEQYF
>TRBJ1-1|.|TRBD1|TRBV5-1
TGCGCCAGCAGCTTGGCCGGGACAGGATCCAACACTGAAGCTTTCTTT
CASSLAGTGSNTEAFF
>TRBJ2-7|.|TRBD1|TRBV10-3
TGTGCCATCAGTGAGCAGGGGACAGGGCCCTACGAGCAGTACTTC
CAISEQGTGPYEQYF
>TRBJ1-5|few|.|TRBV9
TGTGCCAGCAGCTCCCCGGGGGGCCCCAACAATCAGCCCCAGCATTTT
CASSSPGGPNNQPQHF
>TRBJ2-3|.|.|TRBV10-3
TGTGCCATCAGTGAGGCCCAGGGAAACACAGATACGCAGTATTTT
CAISEAQGNTDTQYF
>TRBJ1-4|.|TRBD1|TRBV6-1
TGTGCCAGCAGTGAGGGGGACAGGGTTAATGAAAAACTGTTTTTT
CASSEGDRVNEKLFF
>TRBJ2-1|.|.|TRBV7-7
TGTGCTAGCAGCTTAGGGCAGGGGGGCAATGAGCAGTTCTTC
CASSLGQGGNEQFF
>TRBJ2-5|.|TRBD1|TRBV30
TGTGCCTGGAGTGTCACAGGGGGCCCAGAGACCCAGTACTTC
CAWSVTGGPETQYF
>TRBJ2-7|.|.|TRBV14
TGTGCCAGCAGCCAGGATACAGGGCCATTCAGCGAGCAGTACTTC
CASSQDTGPFSEQYF
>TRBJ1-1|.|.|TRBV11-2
TGTGCCAGCAGCTTTACTGGGAACACTGAAGCTTTCTTT
CASSFTGNTEAFF